This T cell receptor beta chain came from a study of shared T cell receptors in the human thymus. The V gene lost 4 bases and the J gene lost 3 bases, with 13 bases spanning the gap. Germline V lookup: CDR1 MNHEY, CDR2 SMNVEV (reference sequence). The CDR3 extends over 14 amino acids. Produced via immunoSEQ multiplex PCR; TCRdb's table is partial and in-frame only. This table holds more than 550,000 clones, approximately 83% found once. The same sample was also used in a study of human thymus T cells. That source notes: In unrelated individuals, thymic repertoires overlapped highly, according to related research.

The chain joins TRBV27 to TRBJ2-7; D perhaps matches TRBD1 (6 bases). The sample was thymocytes. This clonotype originated in a girl less than two years old with a congenital heart defect. The CDR3: CASSSRDKVYEQYF. Here the CDR3 DNA reads TGTGCCAGCAGTTCCCGGGACAAAGTCTACGAGCAGTACTTC.